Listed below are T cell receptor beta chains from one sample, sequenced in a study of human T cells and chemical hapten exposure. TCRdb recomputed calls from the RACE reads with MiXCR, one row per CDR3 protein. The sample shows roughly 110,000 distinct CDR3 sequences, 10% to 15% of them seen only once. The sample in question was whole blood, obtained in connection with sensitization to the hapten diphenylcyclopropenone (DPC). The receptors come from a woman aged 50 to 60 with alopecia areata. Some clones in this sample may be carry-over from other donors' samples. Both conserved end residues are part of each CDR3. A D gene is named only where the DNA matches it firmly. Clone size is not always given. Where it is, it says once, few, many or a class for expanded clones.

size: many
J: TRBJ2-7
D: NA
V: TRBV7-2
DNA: TGTGCCAGCAGCTCCCAGCGGGCCTACGAGCAGTACTTC
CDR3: CASSSQRAYEQYF

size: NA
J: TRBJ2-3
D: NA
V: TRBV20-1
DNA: TGCAGTGCCCCCCCCGGACCACGGACAGATACGCAGTATTTT
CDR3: CSAPPGPRTDTQYF

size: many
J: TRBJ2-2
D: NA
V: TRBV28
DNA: TGTGCCAGCCATCGGGTCACCGGGGAGCTGTTTTTT
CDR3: CASHRVTGELFF

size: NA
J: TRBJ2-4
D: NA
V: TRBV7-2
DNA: TGTGCCAGCAGCTTTATGGACGGAAACATTCAGTACTTC
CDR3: CASSFMDGNIQYF

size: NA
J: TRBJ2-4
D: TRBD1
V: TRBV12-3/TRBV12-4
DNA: TGTGCCAGCAGGCCCAGGGGGCAAGGGAACATTCAGTACTTC
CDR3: CASRPRGQGNIQYF

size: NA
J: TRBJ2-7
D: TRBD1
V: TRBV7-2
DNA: TGTGCCAGCAGCTTAAGCGACAGGGCCTCCTACGAGCAGTACTTC
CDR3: CASSLSDRASYEQYF

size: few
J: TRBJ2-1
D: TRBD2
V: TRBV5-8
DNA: TGTGCCAGCGCAGCGGGGGGGTCCTACAATGAGCAGTTCTTC
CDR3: CASAAGGSYNEQFF

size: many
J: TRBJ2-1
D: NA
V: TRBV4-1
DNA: TGCGCCAGCAGCCAGAGGCAGGAGATCTACAATGAGCAGTTCTTC
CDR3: CASSQRQEIYNEQFF

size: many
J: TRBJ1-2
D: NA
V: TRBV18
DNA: TGTGCCAGCTCACCGGCAGCCGTCTATGGCTACACCTTC
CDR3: CASSPAAVYGYTF

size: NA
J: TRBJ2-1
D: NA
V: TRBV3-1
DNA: TGTGCCAGCAGCCAAGGCAGAAATGAGCAGTTCTTC
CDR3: CASSQGRNEQFF

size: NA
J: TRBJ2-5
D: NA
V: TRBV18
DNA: TGTGCCAGCTCAAGGACCGACCAAGAGACCCAGTACTTC
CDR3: CASSRTDQETQYF

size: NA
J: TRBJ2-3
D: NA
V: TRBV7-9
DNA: TGTGCCAGCAGCTACGTCTCGGATACGCAGTATTTT
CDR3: CASSYVSDTQYF

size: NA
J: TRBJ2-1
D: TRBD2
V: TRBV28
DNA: TGTGCCAGCAGTGTCTCCGGGACTAGTGCCAATGAGCAGTTCTTC
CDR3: CASSVSGTSANEQFF

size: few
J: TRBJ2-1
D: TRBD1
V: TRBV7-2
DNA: TGTGCCAGCAGCTTATCCGGGACAGGGGGCTCCCGCTCCTACAATGAGCAGTTCTTC
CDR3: CASSLSGTGGSRSYNEQFF

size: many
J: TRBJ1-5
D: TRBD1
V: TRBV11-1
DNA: TGTGCCAGCAGCTTAGCGGGACAGGACGGCCAGCCCCAGCATTTT
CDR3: CASSLAGQDGQPQHF

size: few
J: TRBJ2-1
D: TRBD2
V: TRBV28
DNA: TGTGCCAGCGGGAGGGGGACTAGCGGGCCGCCCGGGTTCTTC
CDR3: CASGRGTSGPPGFF

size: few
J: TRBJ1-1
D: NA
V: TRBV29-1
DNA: TGCAGCGCACGCCCCTGGACAGAAGTGAACACTGAAGCTTTCTTT
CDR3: CSARPWTEVNTEAFF

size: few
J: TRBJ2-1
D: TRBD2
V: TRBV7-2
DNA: TGTGCCAGCAGCTTGGCGGGGGGGCCCAATGAGCAGTTCTTC
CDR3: CASSLAGGPNEQFF

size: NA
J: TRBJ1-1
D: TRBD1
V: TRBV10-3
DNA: TGTGCCACTGTGGGGACAGGGAATATCAACACTGAAGCTTTCTTT
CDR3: CATVGTGNINTEAFF

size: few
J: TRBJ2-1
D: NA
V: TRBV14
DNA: TGTGCCAGCAGCCAAGATCCCCCGGGACTCTATTCTAACAATGAGCAGTTCTTC
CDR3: CASSQDPPGLYSNNEQFF

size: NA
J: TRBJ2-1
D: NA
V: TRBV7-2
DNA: TGTGCCAGCAGCTTAGTACGCCAAACCTACAATGAGCAGTTCTTC
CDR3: CASSLVRQTYNEQFF

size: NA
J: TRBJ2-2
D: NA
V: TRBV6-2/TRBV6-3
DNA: TGTGCCAGCAGTTATTTCGCAGGGCCGAACACCGGGGAGCTGTTTTTT
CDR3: CASSYFAGPNTGELFF

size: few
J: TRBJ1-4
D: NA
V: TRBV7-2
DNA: TGTGCCAGCAGCTTAAAGGACGCGATGAGACTGTTTTTT
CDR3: CASSLKDAMRLFF

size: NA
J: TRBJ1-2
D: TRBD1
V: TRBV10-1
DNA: TGCGCCAGCAGCCCGGGACAGGGGGCTGTTGGCTACACCTTC
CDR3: CASSPGQGAVGYTF

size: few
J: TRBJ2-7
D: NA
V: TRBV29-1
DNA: TGCAGCGTTGGTTCAACCGACGAGCAGTACTTC
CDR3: CSVGSTDEQYF

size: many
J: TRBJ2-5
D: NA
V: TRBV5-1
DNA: TGCGCCAGCAGCGAGCAACAAGAGACCCAGTACTTC
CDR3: CASSEQQETQYF

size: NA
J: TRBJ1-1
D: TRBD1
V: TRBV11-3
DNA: TGTGCCAGCAGCCGTGTCCCGGGACAGGGAGATTCCTCCATGAACACTGAAGCTTTCTTT
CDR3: CASSRVPGQGDSSMNTEAFF

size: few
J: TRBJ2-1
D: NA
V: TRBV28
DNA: TGTGCCAGCAGTGGGGCCGCGAGCTCCTACAATGAGCAGTTCTTC
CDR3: CASSGAASSYNEQFF

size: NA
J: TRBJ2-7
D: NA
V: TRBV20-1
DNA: TGCAGTGCCTCCTCGACCCTCACGTGGGAGCAGTACTTC
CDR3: CSASSTLTWEQYF

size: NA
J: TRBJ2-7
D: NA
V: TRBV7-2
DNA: TGTGCCAGCAGCGCAGGACCTGGTGAGCAGTACTTC
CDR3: CASSAGPGEQYF

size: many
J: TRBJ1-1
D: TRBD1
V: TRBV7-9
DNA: TGTGCCAGCAGCAAACAGGGGAGCACTGAAGCTTTCTTT
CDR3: CASSKQGSTEAFF

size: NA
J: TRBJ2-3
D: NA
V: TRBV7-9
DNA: TGTGCCAGCAGCCCTACGCTTGGGCCCGGCTCTAGCACAGATACGCAGTATTTT
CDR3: CASSPTLGPGSSTDTQYF

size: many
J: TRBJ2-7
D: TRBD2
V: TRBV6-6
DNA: TGTGCCAGCCTGGCCGGGACTAGTTCACCCGAGCAGTACTTC
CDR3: CASLAGTSSPEQYF

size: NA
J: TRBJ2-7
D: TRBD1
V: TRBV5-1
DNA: TGCGCCAGCCGTCTTCGGACAGGGGTGGACGAGCAGTACTTC
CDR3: CASRLRTGVDEQYF

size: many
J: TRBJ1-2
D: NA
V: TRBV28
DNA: TGTGCCAGCAGCCGGGCGGGCGGCTATGGCTACACCTTC
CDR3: CASSRAGGYGYTF

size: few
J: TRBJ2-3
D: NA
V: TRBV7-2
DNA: TGTGCCAGCAGCTTCAGACAGAACACAGATACGCAGTATTTT
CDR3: CASSFRQNTDTQYF

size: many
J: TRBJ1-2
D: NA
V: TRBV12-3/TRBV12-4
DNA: TGTGCCAGCAGATTAACAGGGAGAGGCTACACCTTC
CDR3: CASRLTGRGYTF

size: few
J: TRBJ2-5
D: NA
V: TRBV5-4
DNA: TGTGCCAGCAGACGGGGGACCAACTACCAAGAGACCCAGTACTTC
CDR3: CASRRGTNYQETQYF

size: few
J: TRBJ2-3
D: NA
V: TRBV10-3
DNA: TGTGCCGCCGAGGGCAGCAGCACAGATACGCAGTATTTT
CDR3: CAAEGSSTDTQYF

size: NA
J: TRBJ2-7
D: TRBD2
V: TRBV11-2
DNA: TGTGCCAGCAGCTTCCGACTAGCGGGGGCCATCTACGAGCAGTACTTC
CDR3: CASSFRLAGAIYEQYF

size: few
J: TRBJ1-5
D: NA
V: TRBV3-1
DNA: TGTGCCAGCAGCCAAGCAGGGACTTATAGCAATCAGCCCCAGCATTTT
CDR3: CASSQAGTYSNQPQHF

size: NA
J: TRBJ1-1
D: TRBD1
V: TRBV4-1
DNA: TGCGCCAGCAGCCCGGGGACAGCTCACACTGAAGCTTTCTTT
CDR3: CASSPGTAHTEAFF

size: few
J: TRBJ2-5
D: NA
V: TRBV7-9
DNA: TGTGCCAGCAGCTTAGCGAAGGGGGGAGAGACCCAGTACTTC
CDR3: CASSLAKGGETQYF

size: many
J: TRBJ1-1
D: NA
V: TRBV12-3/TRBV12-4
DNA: TGTGCCAGCAGTTTGGGGATACACACTGAAGCTTTCTTT
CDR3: CASSLGIHTEAFF

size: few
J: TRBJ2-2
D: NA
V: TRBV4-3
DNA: TGCGCCAGCAGCCAAGGTGCCGGGTTGGTCGGGGAGCTGTTTTTT
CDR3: CASSQGAGLVGELFF

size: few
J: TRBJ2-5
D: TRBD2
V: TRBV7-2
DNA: TGTGCCAGCAGCTTAACACCTAGCGGCCAAGAGACCCAGTACTTC
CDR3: CASSLTPSGQETQYF

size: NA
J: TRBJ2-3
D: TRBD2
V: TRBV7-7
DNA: TGTGCCAGCAGCCCCGGACTAGCGGGAGGCGCAGATACGCAGTATTTT
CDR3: CASSPGLAGGADTQYF

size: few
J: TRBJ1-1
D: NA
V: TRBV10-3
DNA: TGTGCCATCAGGGGGACGGGGAACACTGAAGCTTTCTTT
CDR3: CAIRGTGNTEAFF

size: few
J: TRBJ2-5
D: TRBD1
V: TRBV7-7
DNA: TGTGCCAGCAGCATGACAGGGGACGGGGAGACCCAGTACTTC
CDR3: CASSMTGDGETQYF